This T cell receptor beta chain was identified during a study of blood T cell repertoires in COVID-19. Original analysis: Amplification of reference gene primers was used by the study to estimate nucleated cell counts. Sequenced by immunoSEQ multiplex PCR; TCRdb stores in-frame clones only, minus some. The DNA gave D and trimming, while V, J and clone size come from that table. The repertoire holds a few hundred thousand clones, with about 79% as singletons. Sequences were obtained from peripheral blood. This sequence was found in a woman aged 40 to 55 who had recovered from COVID-19.

CDR3 protein: CASSPGTGGMNTEAFF. The CDR3 bases are TGTGCCAGCTCTCCCGGGACAGGGGGGATGAACACTGAAGCTTTCTTT. This chain uses TRBV18 with TRBJ1-1, with 11 bases that match TRBD1. This CDR3 region has 16 residues. The V gene end was trimmed by 6 bases and the J gene end by 0 bases; junction bases not matched to a gene: 6. Germline V CDR1 and CDR2: KGHSH, LQKENI.